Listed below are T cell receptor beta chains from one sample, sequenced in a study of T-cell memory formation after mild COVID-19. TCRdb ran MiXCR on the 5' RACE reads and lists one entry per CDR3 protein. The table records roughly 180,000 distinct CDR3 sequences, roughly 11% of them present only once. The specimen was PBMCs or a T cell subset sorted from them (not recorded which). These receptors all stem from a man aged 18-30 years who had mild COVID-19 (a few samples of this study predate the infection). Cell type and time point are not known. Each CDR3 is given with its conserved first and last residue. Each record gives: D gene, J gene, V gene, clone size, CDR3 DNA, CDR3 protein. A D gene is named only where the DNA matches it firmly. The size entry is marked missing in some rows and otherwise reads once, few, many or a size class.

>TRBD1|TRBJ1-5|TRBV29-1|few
TGCAGCGGCCTCCGGGACAGGGGTACTCAGCCCCAGCATTTT
CSGLRDRGTQPQHF
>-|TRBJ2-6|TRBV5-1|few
TGCGCCAGCAGCTTCAGGATCTCTGGGGCCAACGTCCTGACTTTC
CASSFRISGANVLTF
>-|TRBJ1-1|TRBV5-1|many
TGCGCCAGCAGCTTGAAATTAGACACTGAAGCTTTCTTT
CASSLKLDTEAFF
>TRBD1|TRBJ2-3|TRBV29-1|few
TGCAGCGTTGGGGACAGGGGGCTGAATACGCAGTATTTT
CSVGDRGLNTQYF
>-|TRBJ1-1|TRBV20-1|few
TGCAGTGCCGGTAGGAGTGTGGGTACTGAAGCTTTCTTT
CSAGRSVGTEAFF
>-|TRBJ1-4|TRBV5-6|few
TGTGCCAGCAGCTTGCGAAGGGGAGAACTGTTTTTT
CASSLRRGELFF
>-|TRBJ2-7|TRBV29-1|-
TGCAGCGTCGTCGTCGGGGGATTCGAGCAGTACTTC
CSVVVGGFEQYF
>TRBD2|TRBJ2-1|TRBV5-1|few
TGCGCCAGCAGCTCGATAGGACCGCCGGGGGGTGAGCAGTTCTTC
CASSSIGPPGGEQFF
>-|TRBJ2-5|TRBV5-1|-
TGCGCCAGCACCCAAACCTCACCGACAGGCGTCCAAGAGACCCAGTACTTC
CASTQTSPTGVQETQYF
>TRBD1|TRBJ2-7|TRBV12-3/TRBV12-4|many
TGTGCCAGCAGTTTATGGGGACAGGAGAACTCCTACGAGCAGTACTTC
CASSLWGQENSYEQYF
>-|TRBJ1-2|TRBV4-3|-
TGCGCCAGCAGCCAAGACTACTTACGGCCAGGCTATGGCTACACCTTC
CASSQDYLRPGYGYTF
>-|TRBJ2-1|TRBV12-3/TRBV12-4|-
TGTGCCAGCAGTTTACCGGGTATGACTGAGCAGTTCTTC
CASSLPGMTEQFF
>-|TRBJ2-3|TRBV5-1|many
TGCGCCAGCAGCCCCGGGGGAGTCCCAGATACGCAGTATTTT
CASSPGGVPDTQYF
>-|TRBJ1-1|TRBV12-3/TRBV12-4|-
TGTGCCAGCGGCCTACAGGAGAACACTGAAGCTTTCTTT
CASGLQENTEAFF
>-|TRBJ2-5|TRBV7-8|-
TGTGCCAGCAGCGTGAACAGGGTTGGGAACCAAGAGACCCAGTACTTC
CASSVNRVGNQETQYF
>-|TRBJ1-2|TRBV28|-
TGTGCCAGCAGTTCGCCATCGCGATATGGCTACACCTTC
CASSSPSRYGYTF
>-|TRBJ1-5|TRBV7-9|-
TGTGCCAGCAGCTTAGTAGGGCCGCCCCAGCATTTT
CASSLVGPPQHF
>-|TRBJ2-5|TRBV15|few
TGTGCCACCAGGGACCAAGAGACCCAGTACTTC
CATRDQETQYF
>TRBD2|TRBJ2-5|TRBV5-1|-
TGCGCCAGCAGCTTGGGGCTAGCGGGGGGGCCTGGAGAGACCCAGTACTTC
CASSLGLAGGPGETQYF
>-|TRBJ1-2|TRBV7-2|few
TGTGCCAGCAGCCAACAAGCCCTTCGGGGCTATGGCTACACCTTC
CASSQQALRGYGYTF
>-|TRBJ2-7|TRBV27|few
TGTGCCAGCAGTGCAAAGTACGAGCAGTACTTC
CASSAKYEQYF
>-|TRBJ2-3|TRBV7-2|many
TGTGCCAGCAGCTTAAGTAGCGGCCTCACAAATACGCAGTATTTT
CASSLSSGLTNTQYF
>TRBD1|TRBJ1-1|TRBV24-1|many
TGTGCCACCAGAGAGACAGGGGGCACTGAAGCTTTCTTT
CATRETGGTEAFF
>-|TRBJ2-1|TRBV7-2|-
TGTGCCAGCAGCACGGACAGCCGTCGTCACAATGAGCAGTTCTTC
CASSTDSRRHNEQFF
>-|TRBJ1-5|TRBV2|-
TGTGCCAGCAGTGAAACGGACAGTAATCAGCCCCAGCATTTT
CASSETDSNQPQHF
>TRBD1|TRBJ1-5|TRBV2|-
TGTGCCAGCAGTGGGACAGGGGGTTCGCAGCCCCAGCATTTT
CASSGTGGSQPQHF
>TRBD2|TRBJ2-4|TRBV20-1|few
TGCAGTGCTACTAGCGGGGGGGCCCGGAACATTCAGTACTTC
CSATSGGARNIQYF
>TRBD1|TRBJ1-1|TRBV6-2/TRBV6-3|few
TGTGCCAGCCGAAGACAGGGAGGCACTGAAGCTTTCTTT
CASRRQGGTEAFF
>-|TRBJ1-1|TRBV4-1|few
TGCGCCAGCAGCCACAAATGGAACCCAACGAACACTGAAGCTTTCTTT
CASSHKWNPTNTEAFF
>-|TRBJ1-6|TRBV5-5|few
TGTGCCAGCAACTTTCAACCCGATTCACCCCTCCACTTT
CASNFQPDSPLHF
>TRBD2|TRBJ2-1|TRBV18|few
TGTGCCAGCTCACGTCTAGCGGGGGGGCTTGGAGATGAGCAGTTCTTC
CASSRLAGGLGDEQFF
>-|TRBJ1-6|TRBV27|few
TGTGCCAGCAGTTTAAGGGGAATCTCTGGACCCCTCCACTTT
CASSLRGISGPLHF
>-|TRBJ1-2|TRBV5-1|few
TGCGCCAGCAGCTTGGGAACAGGACTAAATGAGGGCTACACCTTC
CASSLGTGLNEGYTF
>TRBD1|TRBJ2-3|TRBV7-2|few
TGTGCCAGCAGCTTCTACAGGGGGAGTGCAGATACGCAGTATTTT
CASSFYRGSADTQYF
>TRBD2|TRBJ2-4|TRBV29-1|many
TGCAGCGTTGAAGATCCACGGCGGGGGGAGGCCAAAAACATTCAGTACTTC
CSVEDPRRGEAKNIQYF
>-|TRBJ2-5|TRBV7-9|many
TGTGCCAGCGGGATCGACATCGGTTACCAAGAGACCCAGTACTTC
CASGIDIGYQETQYF
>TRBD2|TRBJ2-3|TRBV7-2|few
TGTGCCAGCAGAAGGACTAGCGGGGGGGCACAAACGCAGTATTTT
CASRRTSGGAQTQYF
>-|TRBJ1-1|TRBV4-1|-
TGCGCCAGCAGCCAAGATGGGAGGGCGAGGAACACTGAAGCTTTCTTT
CASSQDGRARNTEAFF
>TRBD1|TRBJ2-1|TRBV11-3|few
TGTGCCAGCAGTATTGGGACAGGGGGCTCCTACAATGAGCAGTTCTTC
CASSIGTGGSYNEQFF
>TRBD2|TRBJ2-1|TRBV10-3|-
TGTGCCATCAACGGCGGGGGGTACAATGAGCAGTTCTTC
CAINGGGYNEQFF
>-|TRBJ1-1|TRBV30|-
TGTGCCTGGAGAATGGACACCTACACTGAAGCTTTCTTT
CAWRMDTYTEAFF
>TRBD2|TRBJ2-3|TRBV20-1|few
TGCAGTGCTAGAGTTTCGGGCGGGGGGAGCACAGATACGCAGTATTTT
CSARVSGGGSTDTQYF
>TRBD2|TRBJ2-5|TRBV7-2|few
TGTGCCAGCAGCTTAGTGGCAGGGAGGGGTCAAGAGACCCAGTACTTC
CASSLVAGRGQETQYF
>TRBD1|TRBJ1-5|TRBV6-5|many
TGTGCCAGCAGTCGAATATCCGGGACAGGGGGGGATCAGCCCCAGCATTTT
CASSRISGTGGDQPQHF
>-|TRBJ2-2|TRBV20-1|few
TGCAGTGCTAGAGCAAGGGCCGACGGGGAGCTGTTTTTT
CSARARADGELFF
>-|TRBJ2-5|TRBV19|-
TGTGCCAGTAGTTCGGGAAGGTCGGAGACCCAGTACTTC
CASSSGRSETQYF
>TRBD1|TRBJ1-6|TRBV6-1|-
TGTGCCAGCAGCACCGGGACAGGGGCTTCACCCCTCCACTTT
CASSTGTGASPLHF
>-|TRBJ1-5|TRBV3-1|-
TGTGCCAGCAGCCAAGGCAAGGTTTCTCAGCCCCAGCATTTT
CASSQGKVSQPQHF
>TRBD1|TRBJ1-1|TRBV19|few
TGTGCCAGTAGGAGCGGGACAGGGAATATTAACACTGAAGCTTTCTTT
CASRSGTGNINTEAFF
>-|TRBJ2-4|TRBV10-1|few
TGCGCCAGCAGTACAGGGATGGGTTCAAACATTCAGTACTTC
CASSTGMGSNIQYF
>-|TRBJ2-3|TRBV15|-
TGTGCCACCAGCCGCGATCCCGGGGATACGCAGTATTTT
CATSRDPGDTQYF
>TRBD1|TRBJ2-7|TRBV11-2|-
TGTGCCAGCAGCTCGCCGGGACAGGGGTCTAGCGAGCAGTACTTC
CASSSPGQGSSEQYF
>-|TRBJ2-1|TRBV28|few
TGTGCCAGCAGTTCAGGATTCTCGGGGAATGAGCAGTTCTTC
CASSSGFSGNEQFF
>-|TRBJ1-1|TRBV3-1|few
TGTGCCAGCAGACAGGAGGGTGAAGCTTTCTTT
CASRQEGEAFF
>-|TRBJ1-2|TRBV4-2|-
TGTGCCAGCAGCCAAGATCGCGGCAGGTTTACGGGAGGCTACACCTTC
CASSQDRGRFTGGYTF
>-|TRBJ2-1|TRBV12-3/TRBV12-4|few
TGTGCCAGCAGTACCCGCAAATTCTACAATGAGCAGTTCTTC
CASSTRKFYNEQFF
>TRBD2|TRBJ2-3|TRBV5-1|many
TGTGCCAGCAGCCTCGGGGGGGCTGAGGATACGCAGTATTTT
CASSLGGAEDTQYF
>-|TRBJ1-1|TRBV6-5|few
TGTGCCAGCAGTTACGGGATACAAGCTTTCTTT
CASSYGIQAFF
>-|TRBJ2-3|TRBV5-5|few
TGTGCCAGCAGCTTTGGGCCTGAGCTTAATACGCAGTATTTT
CASSFGPELNTQYF
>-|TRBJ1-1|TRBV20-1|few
TGCAGTGCGGGACAGAACACTGAAGCTTTCTTT
CSAGQNTEAFF